One sample yielded the 28 T cell receptor beta chains listed below, sequenced in a study of Graves' ophthalmopathy and Graves' hyperthyroidism. Researchers took RNA transcripts and amplified TCR beta CDR3 regions from them. The authors performed first-round RT-PCR with HTBI primers and then a second-round multiplex PCR. TCRdb re-derived calls from the multiplex PCR reads in MiXCR, one entry per CDR3 protein. This sample has 450,000 or so distinct CDR3 sequences, with about 15% found just once. Sequenced: blood. The receptor source for this set is a woman between 25 and 40 years old with Graves' ophthalmopathy.

This clonotype came up many times. The rearrangement links TRBV24-1 to TRBJ2-5; D may be TRBD1 or TRBD2 (5 bases each). Germline-derived CDR1 and CDR2 are KGHDR and SFDVKD. This CDR3 comprises 16 residues. V was trimmed by 4 bases and J by 2 bases, leaving 16 bases between them. As DNA, the CDR3 is TGTGCCACCAGTGACCCCCGGGGCAGGTATCAAGAGACCCAGTACTTC. Its protein is CATSDPRGRYQETQYF.

This clonotype occurred a few times. The J gene is TRBJ2-7, the V gene TRBV5-1, with D hard to call. Germline loops: CDR1 SGHRS, CDR2 YFSETQ. There are 15 residues in the CDR3. Trimming pared 0 bases from V and 7 bases from J, leaving 17 bases between. The chain's CDR3 is CASSLGTAGYREQYF. The CDR3 DNA reads TGCGCCAGCAGCTTGGGGACCGCAGGTTACCGGGAGCAGTACTTC.

This clonotype was observed at least ten times. The CDR3 DNA reads TGTGCCAGCAGTTTAGTCTTTGCTGGGGAAGCTTTCTTT. Its translation: CASSLVFAGEAFF. J is TRBJ1-1 and V is TRBV12-3 or TRBV12-4, with unresolved D. V was clipped by 1 base and J by 8 bases, with 11 bases between them. This CDR3 region has 13 residues.

This clonotype was recorded at least ten times. The chain recombines TRBV7-2 with TRBJ2-2, with 10 bases aligning to TRBD2. The length of the CDR3 is 15 residues. The V gene end was trimmed by 6 bases and the J gene end by 5 bases; junction bases not matched to a gene: 6. Germline CDR1 is SGHTA and CDR2 is FQGNSA. For the CDR3, the DNA is TGTGCCAGCAGGCAACTAGCGGGGATTACCGGGGAGCTGTTTTTT. Its translation is CASRQLAGITGELFF.

This clonotype appeared many times. The chain couples TRBV29-1 to TRBJ1-5; TRBD1 aligns across 8 bases. The CDR3 is made up of 13 amino acids. Germline V gene lookup returns CDR1 SQVTM and CDR2 ANQGSEA. With V trimmed by 4 bases and J by 5 bases, 4 bases remained unmatched. The CDR3 DNA sequence: TGCAGCGTTGCAGGGGGCAGAGATCAGCCCCAGCATTTT. Protein: CSVAGGRDQPQHF.

J is TRBJ1-2 and V is TRBV6-1, with D maybe TRBD1 (5 bases). Germline V gene lookup returns CDR1 MNHNS and CDR2 SASEGT. V gave up 7 bases and J gave up 3 bases, with 18 bases separating them. This CDR3 comprises 15 residues. The chain's CDR3 is CASNKRAGQYYGYTF. The DNA for the CDR3 is TGTGCCAGCAACAAAAGAGCAGGGCAATACTATGGCTACACCTTC.

Many counts were recorded for this clonotype. The chain is built from TRBV11-3 and TRBJ1-1; D not resolved. Germline CDR1 reads SGHNT; CDR2 reads YENEEA. This CDR3 contains 14 residues. V gave up 5 bases and J gave up 3 bases, with 13 bases separating them. The CDR3 nucleotides read TGTGCCAGCAGCCCCGGGTCCCTGGACACTGAAGCTTTCTTT. It translates to CASSPGSLDTEAFF.

This clonotype was detected a few times. The rearrangement links TRBV19 to TRBJ2-4; D ambiguous. This CDR3 comprises 15 residues. The V gene's germline CDR1 is LNHDA and CDR2 SQIVND (reference sequence). The V and J ends lost 1 base and 2 bases respectively, with 9 bases between them. The CDR3 sequence: CASSIGARTKNIQYF. Written as DNA, the CDR3 is TGTGCCAGTAGTATAGGGGCCAGAACCAAAAACATTCAGTACTTC.

The sample holds a few counts of this clonotype. A single base separates this from a much larger clone, so it may be a read error. The V call is TRBV19, the J call TRBJ1-2; tentatively, D is TRBD1 (5 bases). The CDR3 covers 14 residues. Germline V gene lookup returns CDR1 LNHDA and CDR2 SQIVND (reference sequence). The CDR3 bases are TGTGCCACTTCACCGGGACGGGTGAACTATGGCTACGCCTTC. This sequence encodes CATSPGRVNYGYAF. The variable domain in full, with the rest retrieved from reference TRBV19 and TRBJ1-2, is DGGITQSPKYLFRKEGQNVTLSCEQNLNHDAMYWYRQDPGQGLRLIYYSQIVNDFQKGDIAEGYSVSREKKESFPLTVTSAQKNPTAFYLCATSPGRVNYGYAFGSGTRLTVV.

This clonotype occurred many times. This rearrangement joins TRBV7-8 to TRBJ2-7; D is unresolved. The length of the CDR3 is 12 residues. Per the germline V gene, CDR1 is SGHVS and CDR2 is FQNEAQ. The V end lost 4 bases, the J end lost 3 bases, and 7 bases lay between the germline ends. CDR3 protein: CASSSRLYEQYF. The DNA of the CDR3 is TGTGCCAGCAGCTCGAGGCTCTACGAGCAGTACTTC.

The chain combines TRBV7-3 with TRBJ1-1; D remains unclear. Trimming removed 3 bases at V and 4 bases at J, with 9 bases between. Germline V gene sequence: CDR1 SGHTA, CDR2 FQGTGA. This CDR3 region has 13 residues. The CDR3 region has the DNA TGTGCCAGCAGCTTGTGGAGGAGCACTGAAGCTTTCTTT. It specifies CASSLWRSTEAFF. The complete variable domain, with remaining parts taken from reference TRBV7-3 and TRBJ1-1, reads GAGVSQTPSNKVTEKGKYVELRCDPISGHTALYWYRQSLGQGPEFLIYFQGTGAADDSGLPNDRFFAVRPEGSVSTLKIQRTERGDSAVYLCASSLWRSTEAFFGQGTRLTVV.

This clonotype was seen ten or more times. The chain recombines TRBV6-6 with TRBJ1-6; 7 bases align to TRBD1. J lost 12 bases, V lost 1 base, and 3 bases had no gene match. Germline values: CDR1 MNHNY, CDR2 SVGAGI (reference sequence). The CDR3 length is 13 residues. CDR3 in DNA: TGTGCCAGCAGTTACTTTACAGGGGAACCCCTCCACTTT. The encoded protein is CASSYFTGEPLHF.

This clonotype was detected many times. The chain combines TRBV9 with TRBJ2-7, with D tentatively TRBD2 (7 bases). V was cut by 2 bases and J by 3 bases, with 15 bases left in between. CDR3 size: 15 residues. Per the germline V gene, CDR1 is SGDLS and CDR2 is YYNGEE. The CDR3 protein is CASSVGGGRSYEQYF. DNA of the CDR3: TGTGCCAGCAGCGTGGGAGGGGGGCGAAGCTACGAGCAGTACTTC.

The table lists this clonotype with many counts. The chain carries TRBV11-2 and TRBJ1-2; D remains unclear. CDR1 and CDR2 from the germline V gene are SGHAT and FQNNGV. The CDR3 runs 15 residues. V lost 0 bases, J lost 0 bases, and 8 bases lay in between. In DNA form, the CDR3 reads TGTGCCAGCAGCTTAGACAGACTCCCTAACTATGGCTACACCTTC. Amino acids: CASSLDRLPNYGYTF.

This clonotype was picked up a small number of times. This may be a read error, as it is one base from a much larger clone. The chain is built from TRBV6-1 and TRBJ1-2; tentative D call: TRBD1 (6 bases). CDR1 is MNHNS, CDR2 SASEGT, per germline. The V end was cut by 5 bases, the J end by 8 bases, with 18 bases between. The CDR3 contains 14 residues. The CDR3 nucleotides are TGTGCCAGCAGTACCCAAGGGGGTAGTTTCGGCTACACCTTC. Protein: CASSTQGGSFGYTF.

A remark on this clonotype: One end of the junction varies from germline; a read error may be responsible. This chain links TRBV11-2 with TRBJ1-5, with D uncertain. This CDR3 spans 13 amino acids. The germline CDR1 and CDR2 sequences are SGHAT and FQNNGV. The CDR3 sequence: CASSPYSNRPQHF. The CDR3 DNA sequence: TGTGCCAGCAGCCCATACAGCAATCGGCCCCAGCATTTT. The full variable domain, in which reference TRBV11-2 and TRBJ1-5 provide the parts outside the CDR3, is EAGVAQSPRYKIIEKRQSVAFWCNPISGHATLYWYQQILGQGPKLLIQFQNNGVVDDSQLPKDRFSAERLKGVDSTLKIQPAKLEDSAVYLCASSPYSNRPQHFGDGTRLSIL.

This clonotype was recorded at least ten times. The chain couples TRBV12-3 or TRBV12-4 to TRBJ1-1; D is ambiguous. The V gene lost 10 bases and the J gene lost 1 base, with 13 bases spanning the gap. The CDR3 is 13 amino acids. CDR3 amino acids: CATTDSENTEAFF. CDR3 bases: TGTGCCACCACGGACTCAGAGAACACTGAAGCTTTCTTT.

This clonotype has just a few counts. The chain employs TRBV11-2 and TRBJ2-7, with a tentative D call TRBD2 (5 bases). V was cut by 4 bases and J by 2 bases, with 15 bases left in between. The CDR3 is 15 residues long. The germline V gene has CDR1 SGHAT and CDR2 FQNNGV. CDR3 region: CASSSVVGGPYEQYF. CDR3 DNA sequence: TGTGCCAGCAGCTCAGTGGTTGGCGGGCCCTACGAGCAGTACTTC. The full variable domain, rest sourced from reference TRBV11-2 and TRBJ2-7, is EAGVAQSPRYKIIEKRQSVAFWCNPISGHATLYWYQQILGQGPKLLIQFQNNGVVDDSQLPKDRFSAERLKGVDSTLKIQPAKLEDSAVYLCASSSVVGGPYEQYFGPGTRLTVT.

This rearrangement joins TRBV3-1 to TRBJ1-3, with unresolved D. This CDR3 contains 15 residues. The V gene lost 1 base and the J gene lost 0 bases, with 7 bases spanning the gap. Per the germline V gene, CDR1 is LGHDT and CDR2 is YNNKEL (reference sequence). In DNA form, the CDR3 reads TGTGCCAGCAGCCAAGGGAGGCCCTCTGGAAACACCATATATTTT. This sequence encodes CASSQGRPSGNTIYF. Full variable domain (missing parts from reference TRBV3-1 and TRBJ1-3): DTAVSQTPKYLVTQMGNDKSIKCEQNLGHDTMYWYKQDSKKFLKIMFSYNNKELIINETVPNRFSPKSPDKAHLNLHINSLELGDSAVYFCASSQGRPSGNTIYFGEGSWLTVV.

The sample holds many counts of this clonotype. The chain has TRBV7-6 and TRBJ1-6; no clear D. Trimming removed 8 bases at V and 7 bases at J, with 21 bases between. The CDR3 has 16 residues. Germline CDR1 is SGHVS and CDR2 is FNYEAQ. This CDR3 reads CASASGLSGNNSPLHF. The DNA for the CDR3 is TGTGCCAGCGCTAGTGGTCTCTCCGGGAACAATTCACCCCTCCACTTT.

J is TRBJ2-7 and V is TRBV20-1, with TRBD2 identical over 10 bases. Per germline, CDR1 DFQATT and CDR2 SNEGSKA (reference sequence). The trim removed 5 bases at V and 7 bases at J, leaving 11 bases unmatched. The CDR3 is 14 amino acids. DNA of the CDR3: TGCAGTGCTCTGACTAGCGGGCCGGGGAGAGAGCAGTACTTC. Amino acids: CSALTSGPGREQYF.

This clonotype was seen at least ten times. The chain has TRBV7-3 and TRBJ2-5; D unclear. With 3 bases removed from V and 4 bases from J, the gap between germline ends came to 9 bases. From germline, CDR1 is SGHTA and CDR2 FQGTGA. The CDR3 is 13 amino acids. DNA for the CDR3: TGTGCCAGCAGCTTGGGCCCCCTAGAGACCCAGTACTTC. Protein sequence: CASSLGPLETQYF.

V is TRBV7-6 and J is TRBJ1-5, with 7 positions matching TRBD1. Germline CDR1 reads SGHVS; CDR2 reads FNYEAQ. This CDR3 is 16 amino acids long. V shed 5 bases, J shed 0 bases, and the junction held 7 bases outside the gene matches. The CDR3 spells CASSRGQFYSNQPQHF. The CDR3 DNA is TGTGCCAGCAGCCGGGGACAGTTCTATAGCAATCAGCCCCAGCATTTT.

Note on this clonotype: Given a much more abundant clone one base away, this may be a read error. V gene TRBV7-6 combines with J gene TRBJ2-2, with a weak D call TRBD2 (5 bases). CDR1 and CDR2 from the germline V gene are SGHVS and FNYEAQ. There are 12 residues in the CDR3. The CDR3 spells CASSLPKEELCF. CDR3 in DNA: TGTGCCAGCAGCTTACCGAAGGAGGAGCTGTGTTTT.

On this clonotype itself: The junction departs from germline at one end; a sequencing error may be responsible. The rearrangement uses TRBV6-1 and TRBJ2-4; perhaps TRBD2 as D (7 bases). This CDR3 contains 14 residues. Germline lookup yields CDR1 MNHNS and CDR2 SASEGT. The CDR3 sequence is CASNRGGAKNIKYF. DNA of the CDR3: TGTGCCAGCAATAGGGGGGGAGCCAAAAACATTAAGTACTTC.

The J gene is TRBJ1-5, the V gene TRBV12-3 or TRBV12-4; no clear D gene. The CDR3 has 12 residues. V gave up 4 bases and J gave up 7 bases, with 8 bases separating them. In DNA form, the CDR3 reads TGTGCCAGCAGTTGCGGGGAACAGCCCCAGCATTTT. It codes for CASSCGEQPQHF.

At least ten counts were recorded for this clonotype. J is TRBJ2-5 and V is TRBV7-2; 7 bases align to TRBD1. After removal of 1 base from V and 0 bases from J, the junction contained 2 bases not matched to a gene. CDR1 SGHTA and CDR2 FQGNSA come from the germline V gene. The CDR3 has 15 residues. The CDR3 loop is CASSLGDRNQETQYF. Here the CDR3 DNA reads TGTGCCAGCAGCTTAGGGGACAGAAACCAAGAGACCCAGTACTTC.

In regard to this clonotype: This may come from a read error, since a much larger clone is one base off. The chain carries TRBV6-7 and TRBJ2-7; D gene ambiguous. TRBV6-7 is marked as an open reading frame, function uncertain. V gave up 3 bases and J gave up 6 bases, with 18 bases separating them. This CDR3 spans 15 amino acids. Here the CDR3 DNA reads TGTGCCAGCAGTTATAGTCCGAGTCGGGCTTGCGAGCAGTACTTC. This gives the protein CASSYSPSRACEQYF.